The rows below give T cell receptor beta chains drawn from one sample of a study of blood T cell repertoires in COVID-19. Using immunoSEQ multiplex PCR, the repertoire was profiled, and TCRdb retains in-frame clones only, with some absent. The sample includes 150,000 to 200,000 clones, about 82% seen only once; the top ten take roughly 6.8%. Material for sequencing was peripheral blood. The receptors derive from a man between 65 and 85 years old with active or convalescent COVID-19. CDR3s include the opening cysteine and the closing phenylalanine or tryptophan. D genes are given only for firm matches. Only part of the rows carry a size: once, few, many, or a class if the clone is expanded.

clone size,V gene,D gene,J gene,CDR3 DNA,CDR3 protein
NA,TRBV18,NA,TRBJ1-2,TGTGCCAGCTCACCACCGGTACAGCTTCGCTACACCTTC,CASSPPVQLRYTF
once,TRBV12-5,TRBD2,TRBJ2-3,TGTGCTAGTGCCCGGACTAGCGGGGGGTTCTACACAGATACGCAGTATTTT,CASARTSGGFYTDTQYF
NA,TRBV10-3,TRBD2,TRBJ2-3,TGTGCCACCCAACGGGAAATAGCGGGAGATGCAGATACGCAGTATTTT,CATQREIAGDADTQYF
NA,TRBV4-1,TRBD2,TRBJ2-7,TGCGCCAGCAGCCCGTCGACTAGCGGGGGGGCCATCTCCTACGAGCAGTACTTC,CASSPSTSGGAISYEQYF
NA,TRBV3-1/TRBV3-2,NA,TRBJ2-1,TGTGCCAGCAGCCAAGATACCGGCGGCTCCTACAATGAGCAGTTCTTC,CASSQDTGGSYNEQFF
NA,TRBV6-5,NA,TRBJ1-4,TGTGCCTCCCATCCTGGGCCGGCAACTAATGAAAAACTGTTTTTT,CASHPGPATNEKLFF
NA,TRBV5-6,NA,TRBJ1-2,TGTGCCAGCAGCTTGGGCACAGTACGAGTAGGCTACACCTTC,CASSLGTVRVGYTF
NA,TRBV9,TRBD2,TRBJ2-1,TGTGCCAGCAGCTTACAGGGACTAGCGGCCTCCTACAATGAGCAGTTCTTC,CASSLQGLAASYNEQFF
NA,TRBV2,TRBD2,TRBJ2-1,TGTGCCAGCAGTGAAGGTCTAGCGGGGGACAATGAGCAGTTCTTC,CASSEGLAGDNEQFF
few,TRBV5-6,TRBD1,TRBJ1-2,TGTGCCAGCAGCCTTTCGCGACTAGGACAGGGGACCGATGGCTACACCTTC,CASSLSRLGQGTDGYTF
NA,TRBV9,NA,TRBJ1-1,TGTGCCAGCGCTTTCATAGGGAGCCATAACACTGAAGCTTTCTTT,CASAFIGSHNTEAFF
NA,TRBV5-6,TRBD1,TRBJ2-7,TGTGCCAGCAGCTGGGGACAGGGGTACGAGCAGTACTTC,CASSWGQGYEQYF
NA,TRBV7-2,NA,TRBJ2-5,TGTGCCAGCAGCTTGGGGGCTCGTGAGACCCAGTACTTC,CASSLGARETQYF
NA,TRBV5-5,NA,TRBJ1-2,TGTGCCAGCAGCGCACAGGGTTCCCGCTCTCTTAACTATGGCTACACCTTC,CASSAQGSRSLNYGYTF
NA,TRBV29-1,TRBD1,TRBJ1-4,TGCAGCGTTGTATTCCCCGGGACAGACCAACCCGGGGGAGAAAAACTGTTTTTT,CSVVFPGTDQPGGEKLFF
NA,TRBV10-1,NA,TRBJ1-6,TGCGCCAGCAGGGCCAGCGAGAATTCACCCCTCCACTTT,CASRASENSPLHF
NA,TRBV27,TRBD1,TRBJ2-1,TGTGCCAGCAGGTTCGGACAGGAGAGCTACAATGAGCAGTTCTTC,CASRFGQESYNEQFF
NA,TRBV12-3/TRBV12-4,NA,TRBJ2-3,TGTGCCAGCAGTCGACTAGCAGATACGCAGTATTTT,CASSRLADTQYF
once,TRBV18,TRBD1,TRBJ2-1,TGTGCCAGCTCGCGGGGACAGGGAAACAATGAGCAGTTCTTC,CASSRGQGNNEQFF
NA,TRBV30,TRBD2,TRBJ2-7,TGTGCCTGGAGTGCTGGACTAGCGGGAGTAGGAGAGCAGTACTTC,CAWSAGLAGVGEQYF
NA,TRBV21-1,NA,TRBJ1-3,TGTGCCAGCAGTCCCCAGGGTCGAGTACTCTCTGGAAACACCATATATTTT,CASSPQGRVLSGNTIYF
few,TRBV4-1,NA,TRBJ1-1,TGCGCCAGCAGCCGAGAAAGGGGTCGACTTAACACTGAAGCTTTCTTT,CASSRERGRLNTEAFF
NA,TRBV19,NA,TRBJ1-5,TGTGCCAGTAATAGTCGGCAGGGCCACAATCAGCCCCAGCATTTT,CASNSRQGHNQPQHF
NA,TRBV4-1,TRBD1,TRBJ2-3,TGCGCCAGCAGCCGCCAGTCCGGGACAGGGGCCACAGATACGCAGTATTTT,CASSRQSGTGATDTQYF
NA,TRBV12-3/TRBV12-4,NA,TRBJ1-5,TGTGCCAGCAGTTTACAGGGGATCGGGCCCCAGCATTTT,CASSLQGIGPQHF
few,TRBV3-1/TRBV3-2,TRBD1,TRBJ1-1,TGTGCCAGCAGTCCCCAGGGGGCCTTGAACACTGAAGCTTTCTTT,CASSPQGALNTEAFF
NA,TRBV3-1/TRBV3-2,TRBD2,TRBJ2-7,TGTGCCAGCAGCCTAGCACCCTTTAGCGGGCCGAGGGGCGAGCAGTACTTC,CASSLAPFSGPRGEQYF
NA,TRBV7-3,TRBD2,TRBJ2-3,TGTGCCAGCAGCCCAATAGCGGGAGTCGAGACAGATACGCAGTATTTT,CASSPIAGVETDTQYF
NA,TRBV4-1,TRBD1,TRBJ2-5,TGCGCCAGCAGCCAAGACAAGATAGGGGACAGGGCCGTAGAGACCCAGTACTTC,CASSQDKIGDRAVETQYF
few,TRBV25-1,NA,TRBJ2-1,TGTGCCAGCAGTGATACAGGCCCCCACAACGATGAGCAGTTCTTC,CASSDTGPHNDEQFF
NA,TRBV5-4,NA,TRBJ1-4,TGTGCCAGCAGCTTGGAACAGCAAGATGAAAAACTGTTTTTT,CASSLEQQDEKLFF
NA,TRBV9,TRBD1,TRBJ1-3,TGTGCCAGCAGCGTAGCAGCTGGGACAGGGATCGGAAACACCATATATTTT,CASSVAAGTGIGNTIYF
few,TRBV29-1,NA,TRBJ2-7,TGCAGCGTGACTCCAGGGCAGGCCAGCTCCTACGAGCAGTACTTC,CSVTPGQASSYEQYF
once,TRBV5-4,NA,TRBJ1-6,TGTGCCAGCAGCTTGGACCGAACAAATAATTCACCCCTCCACTTT,CASSLDRTNNSPLHF
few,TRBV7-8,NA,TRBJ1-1,TGTGCCAGCAGCTTAATTGGGGCCGCTGAAGCTTTCTTT,CASSLIGAAEAFF
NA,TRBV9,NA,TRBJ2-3,TGTGCCAGCAGCGTCTCCCCGAGGGGGACAGATACGCAGTATTTT,CASSVSPRGTDTQYF
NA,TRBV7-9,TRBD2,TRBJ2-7,TGTGCCAGCAGCTCGACGGGACTAGCGGTGGGGTGGTACTTC,CASSSTGLAVGWYF
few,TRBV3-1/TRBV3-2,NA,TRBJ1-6,TGTGCCAGCAGCCCCTCGGACAGACCCAATTCACCCCTCCACTTT,CASSPSDRPNSPLHF
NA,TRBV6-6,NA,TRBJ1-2,TGTGCCAGCAGCACCGACACGAACTATGGCTACACCTTC,CASSTDTNYGYTF
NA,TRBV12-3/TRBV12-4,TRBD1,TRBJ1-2,TGTGCCAGCAGCCCGGACAGGTTCTATGGCTACACCTTC,CASSPDRFYGYTF
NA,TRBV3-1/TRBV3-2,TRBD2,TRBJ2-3,TGTGCCAGCAGCCAAGGGACTAGCGCAGATACGCAGTATTTT,CASSQGTSADTQYF
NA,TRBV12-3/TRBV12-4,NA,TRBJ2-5,TGTGCCAGCAGTACGACAGGAGAGACCCAGTACTTC,CASSTTGETQYF
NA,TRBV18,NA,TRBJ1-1,TGTGCCAGCTCACCGGCCAACACTGAAGCTTTCTTT,CASSPANTEAFF
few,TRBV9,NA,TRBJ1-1,TGTGCCAGCAGCGTAGGGGGGCAGGCCTTGGGGTTACTCTTT,CASSVGGQALGLLF
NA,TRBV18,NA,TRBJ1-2,TGTGCCAGCTCACCGGATCAGGGAGGCTACACCTTC,CASSPDQGGYTF
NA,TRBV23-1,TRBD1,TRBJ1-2,TGCGCCAGCAGTCAATCAGGGGGACAGGGTAACTATGGCTACACCTTC,CASSQSGGQGNYGYTF
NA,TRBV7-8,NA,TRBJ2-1,TGTGCCAGCAGCTACCATCAGGGGAGGGCCGATGAGCAGTTCTTC,CASSYHQGRADEQFF
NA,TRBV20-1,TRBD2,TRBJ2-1,TGCGGTAGCGGGATTCACAATGAGCAGTTCTTC,CGSGIHNEQFF
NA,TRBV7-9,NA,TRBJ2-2,TGTGCCAGGCAGGCTAGCGCCCCTGGTTACACCGGGGAGCTGTTTTTT,CARQASAPGYTGELFF
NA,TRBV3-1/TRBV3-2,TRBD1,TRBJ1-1,TGTGCCAGCAGCCCTTCCGACAGGGGATGTGTTGAAGCTTTCTTT,CASSPSDRGCVEAFF
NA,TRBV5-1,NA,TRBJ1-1,TGCGCCAGCAGCGAGACAGTAACAAACACTGAAGCTTTCTTT,CASSETVTNTEAFF
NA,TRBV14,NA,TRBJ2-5,TGTGCCAGCAGCCAAGACAGCGACGGGGAGACCCAGTACTTC,CASSQDSDGETQYF
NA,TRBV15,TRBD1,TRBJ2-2,TGTGCCACCAGCAGTCTAGGGACAGGGAAGTCCGGGGAGCTGTTTTTT,CATSSLGTGKSGELFF
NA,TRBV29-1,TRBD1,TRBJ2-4,TGCAGCGTAATTCGACAGGGGAGAAACATTCAGTACTTC,CSVIRQGRNIQYF
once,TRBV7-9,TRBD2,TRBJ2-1,TGTGCCAGCAGCTTAGCGGGAGGGCCGGACTACAATGAGCAGTTCTTC,CASSLAGGPDYNEQFF
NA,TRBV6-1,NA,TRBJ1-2,TGTGCCAGCAGTGAATTTCAGATCTATGGCTACACCTTC,CASSEFQIYGYTF
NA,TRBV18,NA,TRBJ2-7,TGTGCCAGCTCACCAGGAGGTCCAGATATCTCCTACGAGCAGTACTTC,CASSPGGPDISYEQYF
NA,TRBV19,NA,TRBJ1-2,TGTGCCAGTACCCTCGAAGGGAGGGGTGGCTACACCTTC,CASTLEGRGGYTF
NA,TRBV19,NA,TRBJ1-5,TGTGCCAGTAGCCCAGGGTGGGAAAATCAGCCCCAGCATTTT,CASSPGWENQPQHF
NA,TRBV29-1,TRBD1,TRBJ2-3,TGCAGCGTTGTCGGCAGGGGGAATACGCAGTATTTT,CSVVGRGNTQYF